The 30 T cell receptor beta chains listed next were all sequenced from one sample in a study of OX40 agonist ivuxolimab in advanced cancers. Using immunoSEQ multiplex PCR, the repertoire was profiled, and TCRdb retains in-frame clones only, with some absent. The table includes tens of thousands of clones, around 89% detected once. Sequenced here: CD4+ or CD8+ T cells sorted from blood, sampled in a trial of the OX40 agonist ivuxolimab. Source of these receptors: an adult with an advanced solid tumor such as melanoma, head and neck, liver or kidney cancer.

This rearrangement joins TRBV11-2 to TRBJ2-6; D not certain. This CDR3 contains 15 residues. Germline lookup yields CDR1 SGHAT and CDR2 FQNNGV. Between the trimmed V and J ends, which lost 5 bases and 2 bases, there was a span of 10 bases. The CDR3 coding sequence is TGTGCCAGCAGCGCCGAAATTACTGGGGCCAACGTCCTGACTTTC. It yields the protein CASSAEITGANVLTF. The whole variable domain, remainder taken from reference TRBV11-2 and TRBJ2-6, is EAGVAQSPRYKIIEKRQSVAFWCNPISGHATLYWYQQILGQGPKLLIQFQNNGVVDDSQLPKDRFSAERLKGVDSTLKIQPAKLEDSAVYLCASSAEITGANVLTFGAGSRLTVL.

The chain recombines TRBV30 with TRBJ2-7; no clear D gene. This CDR3 is built from 13 residues. Trimming cost V 0 bases and J 5 bases, with 11 bases left between them. Per the germline V gene, CDR1 is GTSNPN and CDR2 is SVGIG (reference sequence). The chain's CDR3 is CAWSVVIGNEQYF. CDR3 sequence (DNA): TGTGCCTGGAGTGTGGTCATCGGAAACGAGCAGTACTTC.

The V call is TRBV6-5, the J call TRBJ2-7, with 11 positions matching TRBD2. Germline CDR1 and CDR2: MNHEY and SVGAGI. The J segment lost 7 bases and the V segment lost 4 bases, leaving 9 bases of the junction unmatched. This CDR3 is 15 amino acids long. The CDR3 coding sequence is TGTGCCAGCAGTTCCCTAGCGGGAGGAAAAGGTGAGCAGTACTTC. It yields the protein CASSSLAGGKGEQYF.

This chain connects TRBV6-1 to TRBJ1-5; D not resolved. V dropped 4 bases and J dropped 2 bases, with 12 bases sitting between them. There are 15 residues in the CDR3. In germline, CDR1 is MNHNS, CDR2 SASEGT. The CDR3 bases are TGTGCCAGCAGTGGCTATGGGGATGGCAATCAGCCCCAGCATTTT. This encodes CASSGYGDGNQPQHF.

The chain employs TRBV25-1 and TRBJ1-1, with D possibly matching TRBD1 (5 bases). The CDR3 has 13 amino acids. V was clipped by 7 bases and J by 4 bases, with 13 bases between them. Per the germline V gene, CDR1 is MGHDK and CDR2 is SYGVNS. The CDR3 sequence: CASTHYDSTEAFF. CDR3 DNA: TGTGCCAGCACCCACTACGACAGCACTGAAGCTTTCTTT.

The V gene is TRBV27, the J gene TRBJ2-3, with D possibly matching TRBD2 (7 bases). With 5 bases removed from V and 0 bases from J, the gap between germline ends came to 12 bases. This CDR3 is built from 15 residues. Germline V gives CDR1 MNHEY, CDR2 SMNVEV (reference sequence). The CDR3 reads CASSGGAGSTDTQYF. The CDR3 coding sequence is TGTGCCAGCAGTGGGGGGGCAGGGAGCACAGATACGCAGTATTTT.

The chain has TRBV30 and TRBJ1-1; weak D call: TRBD1 (5 bases). Looked up from germline, CDR1 is GTSNPN and CDR2 is SVGIG (reference sequence). Trimming took 3 bases from V and 0 from J, leaving 11 bases between them. The CDR3 extends over 14 amino acids. The CDR3: CAWSGACMNTEAFF. In DNA, the CDR3 is TGTGCCTGGAGCGGGGCCTGCATGAACACTGAAGCTTTCTTT.

The chain is built from TRBV6-6 and TRBJ2-5; D might be TRBD1 (5 bases). The CDR3 has 14 residues. Per the germline V gene, CDR1 is MNHNY and CDR2 is SVGAGI (reference sequence). The V and J ends lost 7 bases and 0 bases respectively, with 12 bases between them. The CDR3 protein is CASIERGNQETQYF. The CDR3, as DNA: TGTGCCAGCATTGAAAGGGGTAACCAAGAGACCCAGTACTTC.

The V call is TRBV4-1, the J call TRBJ2-2, with D uncertain. In germline, CDR1 is MGHRA, CDR2 YSYEKL. The CDR3 sequence is 12 residues long. V was pared by 4 bases and J by 7 bases, with 7 bases between. The CDR3 loop reads CASSPKGGELFF. CDR3 in DNA: TGCGCCAGCAGCCCCAAGGGCGGGGAGCTGTTTTTT.

The chain recombines TRBV10-3 with TRBJ2-3, with D maybe TRBD2 (5 bases). Germline CDR1 ENHRY, CDR2 SYGVKD. This CDR3 comprises 15 residues. The germline V and J ends were trimmed by 0 bases and 0 bases, with 7 bases remaining between them. CDR3 sequence: CAISESTTSTDTQYF. For the CDR3, the DNA is TGTGCCATCAGTGAGTCGACTACCAGCACAGATACGCAGTATTTT.

The chain employs TRBV5-1 and TRBJ1-2, with D unresolved. The length of the CDR3 is 13 residues. CDR1 and CDR2 (germline): SGHRS, YFSETQ. V was trimmed by 2 bases and J by 1 base, leaving 6 bases between them. CDR3 sequence (DNA): TGCGCCAGCAGCTTAAGCAATAACTATGGCTACACCTTC. Amino acids: CASSLSNNYGYTF.

The chain is built from TRBV30 and TRBJ2-3, with 11 nucleotides matching TRBD2. The CDR3 length is 15 residues. The germline CDR1 and CDR2 sequences are GTSNPN and SVGIG (reference sequence). With 4 bases clipped from V and 2 bases from J, the junction kept 5 bases outside the gene matches. CDR3 protein: CAWNWGLAATDTQYF. The CDR3 DNA reads TGTGCCTGGAACTGGGGACTAGCGGCCACAGATACGCAGTATTTT. The full variable domain, rest sourced from reference TRBV30 and TRBJ2-3, is SQTIHQWPATLVQPVGSPLSLECTVEGTSNPNLYWYRQAAGRGLQLLFYSVGIGQISSEVPQNLSASRPQDRQFILSSKKLLLSDSGFYLCAWNWGLAATDTQYFGPGTRLTVL.

V is TRBV7-3 and J is TRBJ2-1; D ambiguous. The germline V gene has CDR1 SGHTA and CDR2 FQGTGA. V lost 4 bases and J lost 0, with 4 bases in between. The CDR3 length is 13 residues. CDR3 nucleotide sequence: TGTGCCAGCAGCTCCGCCTCCTACAATGAGCAGTTCTTC. Translating it yields CASSSASYNEQFF.

The chain carries TRBV6-1 and TRBJ2-7, with D perhaps assigned TRBD1 or TRBD2 (5 bases each). The V and J ends lost 4 bases and 3 bases respectively, with 16 bases between them. The CDR3 length is 15 residues. Germline V gene lookup returns CDR1 MNHNS and CDR2 SASEGT. The CDR3 is CASSVLRDGNYEQYF. Written as DNA, the CDR3 is TGTGCCAGCAGTGTTCTCCGGGACGGAAACTACGAGCAGTACTTC.

This chain links TRBV28 with TRBJ1-3; 7 nucleotides match TRBD1. The CDR3 sequence is 15 residues long. V shed 6 bases and J 0 bases; nucleotides not matched to a gene: 5. In germline, CDR1 is MDHEN, CDR2 SYDVKM. The DNA for the CDR3 is TGTGCCAGCAGCCCTCAGGGGGGCTCTGGAAACACCATATATTTT. This translates into CASSPQGGSGNTIYF.

To note about this clone: The junction and the germline gene differ at one end; a read error may be behind it. V gene TRBV5-6 combines with J gene TRBJ2-5, with a weak D call TRBD2 (6 bases). This CDR3 is 15 amino acids long. CDR1 SGHDT and CDR2 YYEEEE come from the germline V gene. CDR3 coding DNA: TGTGCCAGCAGCTTAGGGCGTAGCGGCCAAGAGACCCGGTACTTC. This encodes CASSLGRSGQETRYF.

The CDR3 is CASSLGQATSGNTIYF. The CDR3 nucleotides read TGTGCCAGCTCACTCGGACAGGCGACCTCTGGAAACACCATATATTTT. This chain links TRBV18 with TRBJ1-3; 7 nucleotides match TRBD1. Germline V gene lookup returns CDR1 KGHSH and CDR2 LQKENI. V dropped 4 bases and J dropped 0; count of bases not matched to a gene: 6. The CDR3 spans 16 residues.

The CDR3 protein is CASSERTSGYNEQFF. Here the CDR3 DNA reads TGTGCCAGCAGTGAAAGGACTAGCGGGTACAATGAGCAGTTCTTC. V and J are TRBV6-1 and TRBJ2-1; 11 nucleotides match TRBD2. CDR1 MNHNS and CDR2 SASEGT come from the germline V gene. CDR3 length: 15 amino acids. V was pared by 2 bases and J by 4 bases, with 1 base of the junction left unmatched.

The genes are TRBV6-1 and TRBJ2-5, with 9 bases identical to TRBD1. Looked up from germline, CDR1 is MNHNS and CDR2 is SASEGT. V shed 6 bases, J shed 2 bases, and the junction held 4 bases outside the gene matches. This CDR3 spans 14 amino acids. CDR3 sequence: CASSAGQGQETQYF. The CDR3 DNA follows: TGTGCCAGCAGCGCGGGACAGGGACAAGAGACCCAGTACTTC.

CDR3 loop: CSVEDTQPTDTQYF. CDR3 DNA: TGCAGCGTTGAAGATACCCAGCCCACAGATACGCAGTATTTT. V gene TRBV29-1 combines with J gene TRBJ2-3; D is unresolved. The CDR3 length is 14 residues. V gave up 0 bases and J gave up 2 bases, with 9 bases separating them. Germline V gene lookup returns CDR1 SQVTM and CDR2 ANQGSEA.

The chain joins TRBV5-5 to TRBJ2-7; TRBD2 matches 11 bases. V trimming: 3 bases; J trimming: 7 bases; junction bases outside the gene matches: 9. The CDR3 has 15 amino acids. Germline V CDR1 and CDR2: SGHKS, YYEKEE (reference sequence). CDR3 nucleotide sequence: TGTGCCAGCAGCTCCACTAGCGGGAGTGGGAGAGAGCAGTACTTC. Translating it yields CASSSTSGSGREQYF.

The gene calls are TRBV5-1 and TRBJ2-5; 9 positions agree with TRBD1. The J call is in doubt because the DNA end fits TRBJ2-7 better. The CDR3 spans 14 residues. CDR1 and CDR2 (germline): SGHRS, YFSETQ. The CDR3 coding sequence is TGCGCCAGCAGCCCGGCGGGACAGGGCTACGAGCAGTACTTC. Protein sequence: CASSPAGQGYEQYF.

The genes are TRBV6-6 and TRBJ2-1; TRBD1 agrees at 9 bases. This CDR3 comprises 15 residues. Germline-derived CDR1 and CDR2 are MNHNY and SVGAGI (reference sequence). Germline trimming cut 6 bases from V and 4 bases from J; bases unmatched to any gene: 7. The CDR3 loop reads CASSAPGQGYNEQFF. The CDR3 bases are TGTGCCAGCAGCGCGCCGGGACAGGGATACAATGAGCAGTTCTTC.

The J gene is TRBJ2-1, the V gene TRBV12-5; possible D gene TRBD1, 6 bases. The CDR3 runs to 17 residues. Trimming removed 0 bases from V and 6 bases from J, with 18 bases in between. Per the germline V gene, CDR1 is LGHNT and CDR2 is FRNRAP. The CDR3 sequence is CASGLVLVRGSANEQFF. The CDR3 DNA follows: TGTGCTAGTGGTTTGGTACTCGTCAGGGGAAGTGCCAATGAGCAGTTCTTC. Drawing the rest from reference TRBV12-5 and TRBJ2-1, the complete variable domain is DARVTQTPRHKVTEMGQEVTMRCQPILGHNTVFWYRQTMMQGLELLAYFRNRAPLDDSGMPKDRFSAEMPDATLATLKIQPSEPRDSAVYFCASGLVLVRGSANEQFFGPGTRLTVL.

The V call is TRBV25-1, the J call TRBJ2-1; a possible D gene is TRBD2 (6 bases). Deletions cut 4 bases from V and 9 bases from J, with 7 bases between. Germline V gene data show CDR1 as MGHDK and CDR2 as SYGVNS. The CDR3 sequence is 11 residues long. CDR3 amino acids: CASSVGGEQFF. DNA for the CDR3: TGTGCCAGCAGTGTGGGGGGTGAGCAGTTCTTC.

The J gene is TRBJ2-2, the V gene TRBV5-4, with 11 bases matching TRBD2. Germline CDR1 reads SGHNT; CDR2 reads YYREEE (reference sequence). The V segment lost 4 bases and the J segment 5 bases; nucleotides outside the gene matches: 10. The CDR3 contains 17 residues. In nucleotides, the CDR3 is TGTGCCAGCAGCATCGAACTAGCGGGAGTGGGAACCGGGGAGCTGTTTTTT. This codes for CASSIELAGVGTGELFF. The full variable domain, in which reference TRBV5-4 and TRBJ2-2 provide the parts outside the CDR3, is ETGVTQSPTHLIKTRGQQVTLRCSSQSGHNTVSWYQQALGQGPQFIFQYYREEENGRGNFPPRFSGLQFPNYSSELNVNALELDDSALYLCASSIELAGVGTGELFFGEGSRLTVL.

The V gene is TRBV28, the J gene TRBJ2-7; 11 nucleotides line up with TRBD2. CDR1 and CDR2 from the germline V gene are MDHEN and SYDVKM. This CDR3 is 15 amino acids long. The V and J ends lost 6 bases and 3 bases, in that order; junction bases with no gene match: 7. The CDR3 protein is CASSLAGGAIYEQYF. As DNA, the CDR3 is TGTGCCAGCAGCCTAGCGGGAGGAGCGATCTACGAGCAGTACTTC.

This rearrangement joins TRBV18 to TRBJ2-1; TRBD2 agrees at 14 bases. CDR1 and CDR2 from the germline V gene are KGHSH and LQKENI. The length of the CDR3 is 18 residues. V shed 5 bases, J shed 6 bases, and the junction held 12 bases outside the gene matches. CDR3 amino acids: CASSWGLAGVQGVNEQFF. Written as DNA, the CDR3 is TGTGCCAGCTCATGGGGACTAGCGGGAGTACAGGGGGTCAATGAGCAGTTCTTC.

The chain is built from TRBV10-3 and TRBJ1-1; D gene uncertain. CDR3 length equals 13 residues. The germline V and J ends were trimmed by 2 bases and 0 bases, with 4 bases remaining between them. CDR1 is ENHRY, CDR2 SYGVKD, per germline. The CDR3 region has the DNA TGTGCCATCAGTGAGATCATGAACACTGAAGCTTTCTTT. This codes for CAISEIMNTEAFF.

The chain carries TRBV6-1 and TRBJ2-7; D is possibly TRBD2 (6 bases). V was cut by 0 bases and J by 1 base, with 19 bases left in between. The germline CDR1 and CDR2 sequences are MNHNS and SASEGT. This CDR3 comprises 18 residues. CDR3 sequence: CASSEAGGNRPLSYEQYF. Here the CDR3 DNA reads TGTGCCAGCAGTGAAGCGGGGGGTAACCGGCCCTTATCCTACGAGCAGTACTTC.